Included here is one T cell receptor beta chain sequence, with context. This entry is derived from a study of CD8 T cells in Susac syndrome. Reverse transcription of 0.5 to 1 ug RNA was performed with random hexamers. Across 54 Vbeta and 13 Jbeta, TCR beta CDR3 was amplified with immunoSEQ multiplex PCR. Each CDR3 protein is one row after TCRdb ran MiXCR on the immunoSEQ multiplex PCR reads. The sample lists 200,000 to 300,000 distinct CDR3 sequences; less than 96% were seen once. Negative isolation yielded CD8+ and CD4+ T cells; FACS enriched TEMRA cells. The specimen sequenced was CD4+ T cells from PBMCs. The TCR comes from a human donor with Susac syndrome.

The CDR3 is CASSLRQARMQGYTF. The CDR3 nucleotides are TGTGCCAGCAGTTTACGGCAGGCGCGGATGCAGGGCTACACCTTC. The chain employs TRBV28 and TRBJ1-2; D is unresolved. Germline CDR1 reads MDHEN; CDR2 reads SYDVKM. The CDR3 is made up of 15 amino acids. V dropped 2 bases and J dropped 8 bases, with 18 bases sitting between them.